The rows below give T cell receptor beta chains drawn from one sample of a study of T-cell memory formation after mild COVID-19. MiXCR, run by TCRdb on the 5' RACE reads, gives a single entry per CDR3 protein. The sample lists around 300,000 distinct CDR3 sequences; around 13% were seen once. Sequencing was performed on PBMCs or a T cell subset sorted from them (not recorded which). The receptors originated from a young man who had mild COVID-19 (a few samples of this study predate the infection). Cell type and time point are not known. Both conserved end residues are part of each CDR3. Fields, in order: clone size, J gene, V gene, D gene, CDR3 DNA, CDR3 protein. D genes are given only for firm matches. Rows give clone size only sometimes, using once, few, many, or a class for an expanded clone.

. TRBJ2-3 TRBV5-1 TRBD2 TGCGCCAGCAGCTTGGCGGCTAGCGGGGGGTCAGATACGCAGTATTTT CASSLAASGGSDTQYF
few TRBJ2-2 TRBV28 TRBD1 TGTGCCAGCAGCCCAGGGGGCGCATCGAACGCCGGGGAGCTGTTTTTT CASSPGGASNAGELFF
many TRBJ2-5 TRBV12-3/TRBV12-4 . TGTGCCAGCACCCTGAGGCTATTGGACGAGACCCAGTACTTC CASTLRLLDETQYF
once TRBJ1-1 TRBV20-1 . TGCAGTGCCGGGGACACCCGGAACACTGAAGCTTTCTTT CSAGDTRNTEAFF
few TRBJ1-2 TRBV4-2 TRBD1 TGTGCCAGCAGCCAAACGACAGGGAATGGCTACACCTTC CASSQTTGNGYTF
many TRBJ2-1 TRBV5-1 TRBD2 TGCGCCAGCAGCTTGCTAGCGGGGGTGAGCTCCTACAATGAGCAGTTCTTC CASSLLAGVSSYNEQFF
. TRBJ1-1 TRBV5-5 . TGTGCCAGCAGCACATCTGTCGGCATGAACACTGAAGCTTTCTTT CASSTSVGMNTEAFF
few TRBJ2-5 TRBV6-1 . TGTGCCAGCAGTAAAAACAGGGACTGGCAAGAGACCCAGTACTTC CASSKNRDWQETQYF
. TRBJ2-7 TRBV20-1 . TGCAGTGCTAGAGAGCAGGGGCTACCCTACGAGCAGTACTTC CSAREQGLPYEQYF
many TRBJ2-2 TRBV7-2 . TGTGCCAGCACCCCCCGGGGCCTCGACGCCGGGGAGCTGTTTTTT CASTPRGLDAGELFF
. TRBJ2-6 TRBV7-6 . TGTGCCAGCAGCTCGGAGGCAGGGCCATCCGTTAACGTCCTGACTTTC CASSSEAGPSVNVLTF
. TRBJ2-3 TRBV10-3 . TGTGCCATCGGAACAGGGGAGGGAACCCGCACAGATACGCAGTATTTT CAIGTGEGTRTDTQYF
. TRBJ2-5 TRBV5-6 . TGTGCCAGCAGCTTAGGGACACATCACCAAGAGACCCAGTACTTC CASSLGTHHQETQYF
. TRBJ2-2 TRBV29-1 TRBD2 TGCAGCGTTGAGTGGCTAGCGGGGACGGGGGAGCTGTTTTTT CSVEWLAGTGELFF
few TRBJ2-3 TRBV4-3 TRBD1 TGCGCCAGCAGCCAAGCCACAGGGGGCACAGATACGCAGTATTTT CASSQATGGTDTQYF
. TRBJ1-5 TRBV10-3 . TGTGCCACCGGGGGTTCTAGCAATCAGCCCCAGCATTTT CATGGSSNQPQHF
few TRBJ2-3 TRBV6-2/TRBV6-3 . TGTGCCAGCAGTGCCCCAGATACGCAGTATTTT CASSAPDTQYF
. TRBJ1-3 TRBV4-3 . TGCGCCAGCAGCCGGGCGTCGTCTGGAAACACCATATATTTT CASSRASSGNTIYF
. TRBJ2-2 TRBV5-1 TRBD2 TGCGCCAGCAGCTTGCGAGCGGGGGCCCAGAACACCGGGGAGCTGTTTTTT CASSLRAGAQNTGELFF
. TRBJ2-7 TRBV5-6 TRBD1 TGTGCCAGCAGCCGCTCACAGGGGGTCTACGAGCAGTACTTC CASSRSQGVYEQYF
. TRBJ2-7 TRBV9 . TGTGCCAGCAGCGTTTTCCGGGACGGAGGAAACGAGCAGTACTTC CASSVFRDGGNEQYF
. TRBJ2-5 TRBV6-1 TRBD2 TGTGCCAGCAGTGACGTGGGACTAGCCCGGGAGACCCAGTACTTC CASSDVGLARETQYF
. TRBJ1-2 TRBV14 TRBD1 TGTGCCAGCAGCTTGGACAGGATATTGTATGGCTACACCTTC CASSLDRILYGYTF
. TRBJ2-5 TRBV9 TRBD1 TGTGCCAGCAGCGTATCTCCGATAGGGACAGGGCGCCAAGAGACCCAGTACTTC CASSVSPIGTGRQETQYF
few TRBJ2-1 TRBV12-3/TRBV12-4 TRBD2 TGTGCCAGCACCTCGCTAGCGGGGGAGCCGAGCTCCTACAATGAGCAGTTCTTC CASTSLAGEPSSYNEQFF
few TRBJ2-1 TRBV10-3 TRBD2 TGTGCCATCACAAGCGCCGGGGGGAACTACAATGAGCAGTTCTTC CAITSAGGNYNEQFF
. TRBJ2-2 TRBV13 . TGTGCCAGCAGCGATTTGTCCGGGGAGCTGTTTTTT CASSDLSGELFF
few TRBJ2-7 TRBV7-2 . TGTGCCAGCAGCTCCCGCGGACAGAAGAGCTCCTACGAGCAGTACTTC CASSSRGQKSSYEQYF
. TRBJ2-3 TRBV6-1 . TGTGCCAGCACCCAAGGGCGAGATACGCAGTATTTT CASTQGRDTQYF
many TRBJ2-3 TRBV12-3/TRBV12-4 TRBD1 TGTGCCAGCAGCCCCTACGGGACAGGGGAAAAAGATACGCAGTATTTT CASSPYGTGEKDTQYF
. TRBJ2-1 TRBV7-2 TRBD2 TGTGCCAGCAGCTTAGGGAGTTTAGCGGGGGGGAGGAATGAGCAGTTCTTC CASSLGSLAGGRNEQFF
medium-sized TRBJ2-1 TRBV7-9 . TGTGCCAGCAGCTTAACGGGGGATGAGCAGTTCTTC CASSLTGDEQFF
many TRBJ2-1 TRBV19 TRBD2 TGTGCCAGTAGTATAGGGGCCCAGCGGGGACCGAACTACAATGAGCAGTTCTTC CASSIGAQRGPNYNEQFF
few TRBJ2-2 TRBV7-8 . TGTGCCAGCAGCTCCCGGAGGACAATAAACACCGGGGAGCTGTTTTTT CASSSRRTINTGELFF
few TRBJ1-6 TRBV6-5 . TGTGCCAGCAGGCGACAGGTTGATTCACCCCTCCACTTT CASRRQVDSPLHF
. TRBJ2-2 TRBV5-4 . TGTGCCAGCAGCTTGGCCCAGGGAGCGAGCGGGGAGCTGTTTTTT CASSLAQGASGELFF
few TRBJ2-1 TRBV4-1 . TGCGCCAGCAGCCCTAGGGTTGGGTCCAATGAGCAGTTCTTC CASSPRVGSNEQFF
many TRBJ1-2 TRBV20-1 . TGCAGTGCTAGATCGGGGGCTAACTATGGCTACACCTTC CSARSGANYGYTF
few TRBJ2-7 TRBV6-1 . TGTGCCAGCAGTGTTACAGGGAAGTGGGAGCAGTACTTC CASSVTGKWEQYF
few TRBJ2-3 TRBV19 . TGTGCCACCACCCGCGCAGGACGCACAGATACGCAGTATTTT CATTRAGRTDTQYF
many TRBJ1-5 TRBV4-3 TRBD1 TGCGCCAGCAGCCAAAATGGTGAGGGGGCGAGTCAGCCCCAGCATTTT CASSQNGEGASQPQHF
few TRBJ2-7 TRBV20-1 TRBD1 TGCAGTGCTGCGCCCGGGACAGGGGGCAACGAGCAGTACTTC CSAAPGTGGNEQYF
. TRBJ2-2 TRBV13 . TGTGCCAGCAGCAGAGACAGTACTCTCACCGGGGAGCTGTTTTTT CASSRDSTLTGELFF
once TRBJ1-6 TRBV12-3/TRBV12-4 . TGTGCCAGCAGTTTATATGAGGGCTCACCCCTCCACTTT CASSLYEGSPLHF
. TRBJ1-1 TRBV7-2 . TGTGCCAGCAGCTTAGAGGATACGGGGGGAAGAAGGTTCTTT CASSLEDTGGRRFF
few TRBJ2-5 TRBV5-5 . TGTGCCAGCAGCTTGGAGTGGGGGGAGACCCAGTACTTC CASSLEWGETQYF
few TRBJ1-1 TRBV11-2 . TGTGCCAGCAGCTTAGGGCAGGGGAGAACTGAAGCTTTCTTT CASSLGQGRTEAFF
. TRBJ1-2 TRBV4-1 TRBD1 TGCGCCAGCAGCGCCACGGACAGGGAAGGCGGCTACACCTTC CASSATDREGGYTF
many TRBJ2-2 TRBV20-1 . TGCAGTGCTAGAGATGGGGCGGTCAACACCGGGGAGCTGTTTTTT CSARDGAVNTGELFF
few TRBJ2-7 TRBV4-2 . TGTGCCAGCAGCGAATCCGGGAACGAGCAGTACTTC CASSESGNEQYF
many TRBJ1-2 TRBV7-2 . TGTGCCAGCAGCTTAGGGATAACAGGGATAGGCTACACCTTC CASSLGITGIGYTF
. TRBJ2-5 TRBV5-1 . TGCGCCAGCAGCTCGCTAGCGTCGGAAGAGACCCAGTACTTC CASSSLASEETQYF
many TRBJ2-1 TRBV6-6 . TGTGCCAGCAGTCCGACGCCGGGGGGCATGGCCAATGAGCAGTTCTTC CASSPTPGGMANEQFF
. TRBJ1-2 TRBV6-6 TRBD1 TGTGCCAGCAGTGAACCACAGGGGGCTCTTGGCTACACCTTC CASSEPQGALGYTF
few TRBJ1-1 TRBV5-1 . TGCGCCAGCAGCTTGGTACAGGACACTGAAGCTTTCTTT CASSLVQDTEAFF
. TRBJ1-1 TRBV20-1 . TGCAGTGGGAGTCTGAACACTGAAGCTTTCTTT CSGSLNTEAFF
. TRBJ2-3 TRBV3-1 . TGTGCCAGCAGCTCGGAGAGGAATACGCAGTATTTT CASSSERNTQYF
few TRBJ2-1 TRBV11-1 . TGTGCCAGCAGGATATGGGGCAATGAGCAGTTCTTC CASRIWGNEQFF
. TRBJ1-5 TRBV15 . TGTGCCACCAGCAGAGACCGAAGGACAAATAGAAATCAGCCCCAGCATTTT CATSRDRRTNRNQPQHF